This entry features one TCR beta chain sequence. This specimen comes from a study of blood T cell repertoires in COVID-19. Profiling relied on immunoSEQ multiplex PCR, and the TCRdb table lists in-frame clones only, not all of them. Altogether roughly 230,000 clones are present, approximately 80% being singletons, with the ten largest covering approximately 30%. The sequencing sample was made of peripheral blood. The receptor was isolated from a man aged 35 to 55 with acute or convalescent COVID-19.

DNA for the CDR3: TGTGCCAGCAGCTTTCTTAGCGGGAGGATCAATGAGCAGTTCTTC. Translation: CASSFLSGRINEQFF. The chain recombines TRBV7-6 with TRBJ2-1; TRBD2 aligns across 10 bases. The length of the CDR3 is 15 residues. Germline CDR1 and CDR2: SGHVS and FNYEAQ. Trimming at V came to 3 bases and at J to 6 bases, leaving 5 bases not matched to a gene.